Listed below are T cell receptor beta chains from one sample, sequenced in a study of blood T cell repertoires in COVID-19. Clones were sequenced by immunoSEQ multiplex PCR, and TCRdb holds only the in-frame ones, with some missing. The table has 25,000 to 30,000 clones, around 86% seen once; the top ten hold approximately 7.5%. Sequences were obtained from peripheral blood. The receptors stem from a man aged 50 to 60 with active COVID-19. Each CDR3 is given with its conserved first and last residue. Each record gives: J gene, clone size, D gene, V gene, CDR3 DNA, CDR3 protein. A D gene is named only where the DNA matches it firmly. Size is omitted from some rows. Given values are once, few, many or a class for expanded clones.

J gene: TRBJ2-1
clone size: .
D gene: TRBD2
V gene: TRBV11-3
CDR3 DNA: TGTGCCAGCAGCTCGCGGGGGGGTGACTACAATGAGCAGTTCTTC
CDR3 protein: CASSSRGGDYNEQFF

J gene: TRBJ1-5
clone size: .
D gene: TRBD1
V gene: TRBV28
CDR3 DNA: TGTGCCAGCAGTTCTATAGTTAACGGACAGGGCAGTCAGCCCCAGCATTTT
CDR3 protein: CASSSIVNGQGSQPQHF

J gene: TRBJ2-1
clone size: .
D gene: TRBD1
V gene: TRBV6-1
CDR3 DNA: TGTGCCAGCAGTGAACTTTATAGGAAGGGGGCGAGTAATGAGCAGTTCTTC
CDR3 protein: CASSELYRKGASNEQFF

J gene: TRBJ2-5
clone size: .
D gene: .
V gene: TRBV11-3
CDR3 DNA: TGTGCCAGCAGCTCAGGACTCAGGGGAAAGACTCAGTACTTC
CDR3 protein: CASSSGLRGKTQYF

J gene: TRBJ2-3
clone size: .
D gene: .
V gene: TRBV9
CDR3 DNA: TGTGCCAGCAGCGATCGGACAGAATACACAGATACGCAGTATTTT
CDR3 protein: CASSDRTEYTDTQYF

J gene: TRBJ2-3
clone size: .
D gene: .
V gene: TRBV13
CDR3 DNA: TGTGCCAGCAGCTTAGACTTCACAGATACGCAGTATTTT
CDR3 protein: CASSLDFTDTQYF

J gene: TRBJ2-5
clone size: .
D gene: .
V gene: TRBV27
CDR3 DNA: TGTGCCAGCAGTTTATCGGCGGGGGCTAAAGAGACCCAGTACTTC
CDR3 protein: CASSLSAGAKETQYF

J gene: TRBJ2-5
clone size: .
D gene: .
V gene: TRBV4-1
CDR3 DNA: TGCGCCAGCAGCCAGGTCGGGGGAAGAGAGACCCAGTACTTC
CDR3 protein: CASSQVGGRETQYF

J gene: TRBJ1-2
clone size: .
D gene: .
V gene: TRBV4-1
CDR3 DNA: TGCGCCAGCAGCCAAGATCACCAGTCCCGACTCGTCGATGGCTACACCTTC
CDR3 protein: CASSQDHQSRLVDGYTF

J gene: TRBJ2-5
clone size: .
D gene: TRBD2
V gene: TRBV7-7
CDR3 DNA: TGTGCTAGCAGGAGCGGGGGGCAAGAGACCCAGTACTTC
CDR3 protein: CASRSGGQETQYF

J gene: TRBJ1-5
clone size: .
D gene: .
V gene: TRBV6-2/TRBV6-3
CDR3 DNA: TGTGCCAGCAGTCTTGGCTTGACAGGATATAGCAATCAGCCCCAGCATTTT
CDR3 protein: CASSLGLTGYSNQPQHF

J gene: TRBJ2-1
clone size: once
D gene: .
V gene: TRBV5-1
CDR3 DNA: TGCGCCAGCAGCTTGGACGGGTACAATGAGCAGTTCTTC
CDR3 protein: CASSLDGYNEQFF

J gene: TRBJ1-6
clone size: .
D gene: .
V gene: TRBV5-1
CDR3 DNA: TGCGCCAGCAGCTTGGGAGGTTTAAGCTCCTATAATTCACCCCTCCACTTT
CDR3 protein: CASSLGGLSSYNSPLHF

J gene: TRBJ2-1
clone size: .
D gene: TRBD2
V gene: TRBV7-9
CDR3 DNA: TGTGCCAGCAGCACTAGCGGGAGCTCCTACAATGAGCAGTTCTTC
CDR3 protein: CASSTSGSSYNEQFF

J gene: TRBJ1-2
clone size: .
D gene: TRBD1
V gene: TRBV2
CDR3 DNA: TGTGCCAGCAGCGAAAGTGCGAACAGGGGACACTATGGCTACACCTTC
CDR3 protein: CASSESANRGHYGYTF

J gene: TRBJ1-1
clone size: .
D gene: .
V gene: TRBV30
CDR3 DNA: TGTGCCTGGAGGGCTCTCGGCAGGTCTAACACTGAAGCTTTCTTT
CDR3 protein: CAWRALGRSNTEAFF

J gene: TRBJ2-3
clone size: .
D gene: TRBD1
V gene: TRBV5-1
CDR3 DNA: TGCGCCAGCAGCTTGGGTGGACAGGCTAGGTCGGGAGATACGCAGTATTTT
CDR3 protein: CASSLGGQARSGDTQYF

J gene: TRBJ2-3
clone size: .
D gene: .
V gene: TRBV15
CDR3 DNA: TGTGCCACCAGCAGAGGTTCTCCACGGGGAACAGATACGCAGTATTTT
CDR3 protein: CATSRGSPRGTDTQYF

J gene: TRBJ2-7
clone size: .
D gene: .
V gene: TRBV28
CDR3 DNA: TGTGCCAGCAGTACGTGGGCGTTGATTTACGAGCAGTACTTC
CDR3 protein: CASSTWALIYEQYF

J gene: TRBJ1-1
clone size: .
D gene: .
V gene: TRBV5-1
CDR3 DNA: TGCGCCAGCAGCTTGGACAGTTCGAACACTGAAGCTTTCTTT
CDR3 protein: CASSLDSSNTEAFF

J gene: TRBJ2-1
clone size: .
D gene: TRBD1
V gene: TRBV6-1
CDR3 DNA: TGTGCCAGCAGTGAAGGGACAGGCACCTACAATGAGCAGTTCTTC
CDR3 protein: CASSEGTGTYNEQFF

J gene: TRBJ1-5
clone size: .
D gene: TRBD1
V gene: TRBV2
CDR3 DNA: TGTGCCAGCAGTGCTAACGGACAGGGGGTTCAGCCCCAGCATTTT
CDR3 protein: CASSANGQGVQPQHF

J gene: TRBJ1-4
clone size: .
D gene: .
V gene: TRBV2
CDR3 DNA: TGTGCCAGCAGTGAACGGAGGACCAATGAAAAACTGTTTTTT
CDR3 protein: CASSERRTNEKLFF

J gene: TRBJ1-1
clone size: once
D gene: .
V gene: TRBV9
CDR3 DNA: TGTGCCAGCAGCGTAGCAGGGATGAACACTGAAGCTTTCTTT
CDR3 protein: CASSVAGMNTEAFF

J gene: TRBJ2-5
clone size: once
D gene: .
V gene: TRBV5-1
CDR3 DNA: TGCGCCAGCAGCTTGTTTGCGGGGAAAGAGACCCAGTACTTC
CDR3 protein: CASSLFAGKETQYF

J gene: TRBJ1-3
clone size: .
D gene: .
V gene: TRBV2
CDR3 DNA: TGTGCCAGCAGTGAGGCCCTTTCCAGAGGAAACACCATATATTTT
CDR3 protein: CASSEALSRGNTIYF

J gene: TRBJ2-1
clone size: .
D gene: TRBD1
V gene: TRBV7-2
CDR3 DNA: TGTGCCAGCAGCCCCAACCGACAGGGCCATGAGCAGTTCTTC
CDR3 protein: CASSPNRQGHEQFF

J gene: TRBJ2-1
clone size: .
D gene: .
V gene: TRBV7-9
CDR3 DNA: TGTGCCAGCATCAGAGGGGGGGGAGTTAAGAATGAGCAGTTCTTC
CDR3 protein: CASIRGGGVKNEQFF

J gene: TRBJ1-2
clone size: .
D gene: TRBD1
V gene: TRBV19
CDR3 DNA: TGTGCCAGTAGCCAGGTGGAGGGGGCACTTGATGGCTACACCTTC
CDR3 protein: CASSQVEGALDGYTF

J gene: TRBJ1-1
clone size: .
D gene: .
V gene: TRBV5-1
CDR3 DNA: TGCGCCAGCAGCTCCAGACTGGAGAACACTGAAGCTTTCTTT
CDR3 protein: CASSSRLENTEAFF

J gene: TRBJ2-5
clone size: .
D gene: .
V gene: TRBV24-1
CDR3 DNA: TGTGCCACCAGTGACCGACTGACGGTGGATGAGACCCAGTACTTC
CDR3 protein: CATSDRLTVDETQYF

J gene: TRBJ1-6
clone size: .
D gene: TRBD1
V gene: TRBV7-2
CDR3 DNA: TGTGCCAGCAGCTTAGGGGTAGGGGACAGGAGTAATTCACCCCTCCACTTT
CDR3 protein: CASSLGVGDRSNSPLHF

J gene: TRBJ1-2
clone size: .
D gene: .
V gene: TRBV18
CDR3 DNA: TGTGCCAGCTCACCCGTTATGGACAGTCCCCTAGGCTACACCTTC
CDR3 protein: CASSPVMDSPLGYTF

J gene: TRBJ1-3
clone size: once
D gene: .
V gene: TRBV18
CDR3 DNA: TGTGCCAGCTCACCTAACGAGTTCTCTGGAAACACCATATATTTT
CDR3 protein: CASSPNEFSGNTIYF

J gene: TRBJ1-6
clone size: .
D gene: .
V gene: TRBV7-3
CDR3 DNA: TGTGCCAGCAGCTTAACAGTTAGTAATTCACCCCTCCACTTT
CDR3 protein: CASSLTVSNSPLHF

J gene: TRBJ1-2
clone size: .
D gene: .
V gene: TRBV5-1
CDR3 DNA: TGCGCCAGCAGCTTGATAGGGGCTGATGGCTACACCTTC
CDR3 protein: CASSLIGADGYTF

J gene: TRBJ2-3
clone size: once
D gene: .
V gene: TRBV7-8
CDR3 DNA: TGTGCCAGCAGCCCCCAAGGCGGGGCTAGCACAGATACGCAGTATTTT
CDR3 protein: CASSPQGGASTDTQYF

J gene: TRBJ1-4
clone size: .
D gene: TRBD1
V gene: TRBV19
CDR3 DNA: TGTGCCAGTAGATTCGACAGGGGAACTGAAAAACTGTTTTTT
CDR3 protein: CASRFDRGTEKLFF

J gene: TRBJ2-1
clone size: .
D gene: .
V gene: TRBV19
CDR3 DNA: TGTGCCAGTACCAACCTAGCCCTGAATGAGCAGTTCTTC
CDR3 protein: CASTNLALNEQFF

J gene: TRBJ1-1
clone size: .
D gene: TRBD1
V gene: TRBV19
CDR3 DNA: TGTGCCAGTAGACAGGGACAGGGCAGGGGAGCTTTCTTT
CDR3 protein: CASRQGQGRGAFF

J gene: TRBJ1-2
clone size: .
D gene: .
V gene: TRBV28
CDR3 DNA: TGTGCCAGCAGTCCATTGTACAGCTATGGCTACACCTTC
CDR3 protein: CASSPLYSYGYTF

J gene: TRBJ2-7
clone size: few
D gene: TRBD2
V gene: TRBV15
CDR3 DNA: TGTGCCACCAGGGTCGGCCTAGCGGCCGAGCAGTACTTC
CDR3 protein: CATRVGLAAEQYF

J gene: TRBJ1-5
clone size: .
D gene: TRBD1
V gene: TRBV6-5
CDR3 DNA: TGTGCCAGCAGTTTCGACAGGGGCGGTCAGCCCCAGCATTTT
CDR3 protein: CASSFDRGGQPQHF

J gene: TRBJ2-5
clone size: .
D gene: .
V gene: TRBV6-4
CDR3 DNA: TGTGCCAGCAGTCTAAGAGGGGGAGGGAGGATAGAGACCCAGTACTTC
CDR3 protein: CASSLRGGGRIETQYF

J gene: TRBJ2-1
clone size: .
D gene: TRBD1
V gene: TRBV24-1
CDR3 DNA: TGTGCCACCAGTGACTCGGACAGGGGGGGAAACAATGAGCAGTTCTTC
CDR3 protein: CATSDSDRGGNNEQFF

J gene: TRBJ1-2
clone size: .
D gene: TRBD1
V gene: TRBV9
CDR3 DNA: TGTGCCAGCAGCGCGCACGACAGGGGTCTCGACTATGGCTACACCTTC
CDR3 protein: CASSAHDRGLDYGYTF

J gene: TRBJ1-5
clone size: .
D gene: TRBD1
V gene: TRBV27
CDR3 DNA: TGTGCCAGCAGTTCATCTAAGACAGGGGGCTACTATAGCAATCAGCCCCAGCATTTT
CDR3 protein: CASSSSKTGGYYSNQPQHF

J gene: TRBJ2-7
clone size: .
D gene: TRBD2
V gene: TRBV28
CDR3 DNA: TGTGCCAGCAGTTTCCTACTAGCGGGCCAGCGGAACTACGAGCAGTACTTC
CDR3 protein: CASSFLLAGQRNYEQYF